Listed here is a single TCR beta chain. Per the original data handling: Reference gene primer amplification gave nucleated cell count estimates. Repertoires were generated with immunoSEQ multiplex PCR, while TCRdb's copy carries only in-frame clones and drops some. D and trimming come from the DNA, and the V and J calls and clone size come from that table. This sample yields fewer than 200,000 clones, of which almost 80% are seen a single time; 26% belongs to the top ten. This entry comes from a study of blood T cell repertoires in COVID-19. Study details: The origin of the acute and convalescent COVID-19 samples was the United States, Italy and Spain. Sources were T cells, B-cell-depleted T cells, or PBMCs; the material itself was cDNA or gDNA.

This CDR3 region has 15 residues. Germline V gives CDR1 LNHDA, CDR2 SQIVND (reference sequence). V lost 5 bases to trimming and J lost 6 bases; unmatched junction nucleotides: 8. The sequenced sample was peripheral blood. V gene TRBV19 combines with J gene TRBJ2-1, with 9 nucleotides matching TRBD2. This clonotype originated in a woman between 65 and 79 years old with acute or convalescent COVID-19. CDR3 sequence reads: CASSLAGVPGNEQFF. The CDR3 DNA reads TGTGCCAGTAGTTTAGCGGGAGTCCCGGGCAATGAGCAGTTCTTC. Supplemented by reference TRBV19 and TRBJ2-1, the full variable domain reads DGGITQSPKYLFRKEGQNVTLSCEQNLNHDAMYWYRQDPGQGLRLIYYSQIVNDFQKGDIAEGYSVSREKKESFPLTVTSAQKNPTAFYLCASSLAGVPGNEQFFGPGTRLTVL.